One and the same sample provided the 7 T cell receptor beta chains below, sequenced in a study of CXCR3-negative and CXCR3-positive naive CD8 T cells. The authors prepared UMI-labeled TRB cDNA libraries by 5' RACE. TCRdb reanalyzed the 5' RACE reads, giving one entry per CDR3 protein sequence and no DNA. The sample holds about 120,000 distinct CDR3 sequences. The specimen sequenced was naive CXCR3- CD8+ T cells from blood. Subset specified: CD45RO-CCR7+CD27+CD95- naive CD8+ T cells lacking CXCR3 (TNR3-). These receptors were taken from a human donor in good health. Some clones in this sample may be carry-over from other donors' samples.

The CDR3 sequence: CASSSTGGSQETQYF. The chain carries TRBV7-9 and TRBJ2-5; there is no DNA to check the TCRdb D call of TRBD2. This CDR3 has 15 residues. CDR1 and CDR2 (germline): SEHNR, FQNEAQ (reference sequence). Combining the CDR3 with reference TRBV7-9 and TRBJ2-5 gives the whole variable domain DTGVSQNPRHKITKRGQNVTFRCDPISEHNRLYWYRQTLGQGPEFLTYFQNEAQLEKSRLLSDRFSAERPKGSFSTLEIQRTEQGDSAMYLCASSSTGGSQETQYFGPGTRLLVL.

The genes are TRBV12-3 or TRBV12-4 and TRBJ2-7; TCRdb indicates TRBD2, and absent DNA this call remains unverified. The CDR3 sequence is 15 residues long. CDR3 amino acids: CASSPHSGRGTEQYF.

The rearrangement joins TRBV12-3 or TRBV12-4 to TRBJ2-7. CDR3 size: 14 residues. The CDR3: CASSLDRGSYEQYF.

The rearrangement uses TRBV19 and TRBJ2-5. CDR1 and CDR2 (germline): LNHDA, SQIVND (reference sequence). This CDR3 has 13 amino acids. The CDR3 sequence: CASSSGVRETQYF.

The chain uses TRBV5-5 and TRBJ2-2. CDR1 is SGHKS, CDR2 YYEKEE, per germline (reference sequence). The CDR3 totals 13 residues. The CDR3 loop is CVSIIKATGELFF.

The CDR3 protein is CASSPMTGVLVFSYNEQFF. The genes are TRBV7-8 and TRBJ2-1; no DNA is available, so the TRBD1 call from TCRdb remains unchecked. Germline CDR1 is SGHVS and CDR2 is FQNEAQ. The CDR3 contains 19 residues.

V gene TRBV5-4 combines with J gene TRBJ2-2. This CDR3 spans 13 amino acids. Looked up from germline, CDR1 is SGHNT and CDR2 is YYREEE (reference sequence). CDR3 sequence: CASSFHDTGELFF.